The 27 T cell receptor beta chains below were found in one sample sequenced in a study of neoadjuvant nivolumab and ipilimumab in lung cancer (dated by TCRdb to the early 2020s). Receptors were amplified or captured by the immunoSEQ multiplex PCR assay. TCRdb provides this immuneACCESS table in a form limited to in-frame rearrangements. Some clones are lacking; in checked studies, under half of them reflect an unresolved V gene, and why the rest are absent is not known. The sample table holds fewer than 20,000 clones, of which approximately 76% were seen once. Together, the top ten hold approximately 8.1% of the sample. Reading the label with the study, this specimen's time point is: at surgical resection after neoadjuvant nivolumab +/- ipilimumab. The sequencing here drew on tumor tissue, taken after neoadjuvant nivolumab, alone or with ipilimumab, at or shortly before surgery. All receptors come from an adult with non-small cell lung cancer.

This clone turned up a few times. The chain is built from TRBV2 and TRBJ1-2; D is ambiguous. Trimming shortened V by 8 bases and J by 7 bases, and 17 bases separated the two germline ends. The CDR3 sequence is 13 residues long. Germline assignment: CDR1 SNHLY and CDR2 FYNNEI. The DNA of the CDR3 is TGTGCCAGCTCCCGGACGGTAGCCGGTGGCTACACCTTC. This translates into CASSRTVAGGYTF.

The CDR3 here is CAISDQRGGPGEQYF. In DNA form, the CDR3 reads TGTGCCATCAGTGACCAGCGGGGGGGCCCTGGGGAGCAGTACTTC. The chain joins TRBV10-3 to TRBJ2-7; 10 bases map to TRBD2. The CDR3 sequence is 15 residues long. Germline CDR1 is ENHRY and CDR2 is SYGVKD. The ends lost 3 bases at V and 7 bases at J; junction bases unmatched: 9.

V gene TRBV29-1 combines with J gene TRBJ2-2, with 10 bases that match TRBD2. Trimming cost V 4 bases and J 6 bases; bases outside gene matches: 5. This CDR3 contains 14 residues. Germline V gene sequence: CDR1 SQVTM, CDR2 ANQGSEA. CDR3 DNA: TGCAGCGTTGCGAGCGGGGGGGCCCCCGGGGAGCTGTTTTTT. Translation gives CSVASGGAPGELFF.

The chain carries TRBV18 and TRBJ1-1; the D is unclear. V was shortened by 2 bases and J by 0 bases, with 10 bases between the two germline ends. Germline V gene lookup returns CDR1 KGHSH and CDR2 LQKENI. The CDR3 has 15 amino acids. The DNA of the CDR3 is TGTGCCAGCTCACCAGTATCAGGTGTGAACACTGAAGCTTTCTTT. It specifies CASSPVSGVNTEAFF.

A note on this clone: At one of its ends the junction is not consistent with the germline gene, which may arise from a read error. This chain uses TRBV15 with TRBJ1-5; TRBD1 matches 7 bases. Per the germline V gene, CDR1 is LNHNV and CDR2 is YYDKDF (reference sequence). The CDR3 is made up of 15 amino acids. In DNA form, the CDR3 reads TGTGCCACCGGCAGCGGGGGGACAGTAGGACAGCCCCAGCATTTT. Translation: CATGSGGTVGQPQHF.

The chain combines TRBV11-3 with TRBJ2-2, with a possible D match to TRBD2 (6 bases). CDR1 and CDR2 (germline): SGHNT, YENEEA. With 0 bases removed from V and 7 bases from J, the gap between germline ends came to 12 bases. This CDR3 has 15 residues. DNA for the CDR3: TGTGCCAGCAGCTTAGACCACGGGAGTGTCGGGGAGCTGTTTTTT. Translated, it gives CASSLDHGSVGELFF.

This sequence joins TRBV2 and TRBJ1-1; 9 nucleotides line up with TRBD1. V was clipped by 6 bases and J by 1 base; unmatched bases: 3. The CDR3 runs 14 residues. In germline, CDR1 is SNHLY, CDR2 FYNNEI. The CDR3 sequence: CASRGQGRNTEAFF. The CDR3 DNA reads TGTGCCAGCAGGGGACAGGGTCGGAACACTGAAGCTTTCTTT.

This chain joins TRBV7-8 and TRBJ2-1; TRBD2 matches 7 bases. Germline V gene sequence: CDR1 SGHVS, CDR2 FQNEAQ. This CDR3 has 13 amino acids. V lost 0 bases to trimming and J lost 15 bases; unmatched junction nucleotides: 8. The CDR3, as DNA: TGTGCCAGCAGCTTAGCGGAAAGGGAGGGTGGGTTCTTC. It codes for CASSLAEREGGFF.

V is TRBV6-1 and J is TRBJ1-4; D is unresolved. Germline CDR1 and CDR2: MNHNS and SASEGT. The CDR3 spans 12 residues. V was shortened by 3 bases and J by 7 bases, with 6 bases between the two germline ends. CDR3 DNA: TGTGCCAGCAGTGATGCAGGTGAAAAACTGTTTTTT. Its protein product is CASSDAGEKLFF.

V gene TRBV7-8 combines with J gene TRBJ1-1; D unclear. Germline CDR1 reads SGHVS; CDR2 reads FQNEAQ. The CDR3 spans 13 residues. V lost 2 bases, J lost 4 bases, and 8 bases lay in between. As DNA, the CDR3 is TGTGCCAGCAGCTTAAGACTGTCCACTGAAGCTTTCTTT. As protein: CASSLRLSTEAFF.

The rearrangement links TRBV29-1 to TRBJ1-2, with D unclear. The germline V gene encodes CDR1 SQVTM and CDR2 ANQGSEA. The V gene lost 0 bases and the J gene lost 6 bases, with 17 bases spanning the gap. The CDR3 is made up of 15 amino acids. This CDR3 is CSVEDGSAAPHGYTF. The DNA of the CDR3 is TGCAGCGTTGAAGATGGTTCGGCCGCCCCACATGGCTACACCTTC.

CDR3 region: CASSFRGNTEAFF. Here the CDR3 DNA reads TGTGCCAGCAGTTTTAGGGGGAACACTGAAGCTTTCTTT. The rearrangement links TRBV27 to TRBJ1-1, with D tentatively TRBD1 (5 bases). Per germline, CDR1 MNHEY and CDR2 SMNVEV (reference sequence). With 3 bases removed from V and 1 base from J, the gap between germline ends came to 6 bases. The CDR3 is made up of 13 amino acids.

The chain employs TRBV11-2 and TRBJ1-6; tentative D call: TRBD1 (5 bases). CDR3 length: 14 residues. Germline V gene lookup returns CDR1 SGHAT and CDR2 FQNNGV. Trimming took 5 bases from V and 7 from J, leaving 12 bases between them. CDR3: CASSQRGPNSPLHF. In DNA form, the CDR3 reads TGTGCCAGCAGCCAACGGGGCCCCAATTCACCCCTCCACTTT.

The chain has TRBV2 and TRBJ1-2, with 7 bases fitting TRBD1. CDR3 length: 13 residues. V shed 7 bases, J shed 0 bases, and the junction held 2 bases outside the gene matches. Germline CDR1 reads SNHLY; CDR2 reads FYNNEI. CDR3 DNA: TGTGCCAGCACGGGACAGACTAACTATGGCTACACCTTC. It translates to CASTGQTNYGYTF.

V is TRBV7-3 and J is TRBJ2-6; perhaps TRBD1 as D (6 bases). The CDR3 spans 14 residues. Trimming removed 5 bases at V and 3 bases at J, with 8 bases between. CDR1 and CDR2 from the germline V gene are SGHTA and FQGTGA. The CDR3 nucleotides read TGTGCCAGCAGCGCAGGGGATGGGGCCAACGTCCTGACTTTC. Translated, it gives CASSAGDGANVLTF.

This rearrangement joins TRBV4-3 to TRBJ1-2; TRBD1 agrees at 7 bases. J gave up 5 bases and V 0 bases, and 6 bases lay outside the gene matches. This CDR3 region has 15 residues. CDR1 and CDR2 (germline): LGHNA, YSLEER. This CDR3 reads CASSQDVQGKYGYTF. For the CDR3, the DNA is TGCGCCAGCAGCCAAGACGTACAGGGGAAGTATGGCTACACCTTC.

The CDR3 protein is CAWSVDSNTEAFF. As DNA, the CDR3 is TGTGCCTGGAGTGTAGACTCGAACACTGAAGCTTTCTTT. The chain links TRBV30 to TRBJ1-1; D is undetermined. The CDR3 runs to 13 residues. Trimming took 0 bases from V and 1 from J, leaving 6 bases between them. The germline V gene has CDR1 GTSNPN and CDR2 SVGIG (reference sequence).

This clone appeared a single time. V gene TRBV7-2 combines with J gene TRBJ2-3, with D perhaps matching TRBD2 (6 bases). The germline V and J ends were trimmed by 4 bases and 1 base, with 9 bases remaining between them. CDR1 is SGHTA and CDR2 is FQGNSA in the germline V gene. CDR3 length: 14 amino acids. This CDR3 is CASSSQRGTDTQYF. The CDR3 nucleotides are TGTGCCAGCAGCTCTCAGCGGGGCACAGATACGCAGTATTTT.

This clone was seen a single time. The rearrangement uses TRBV5-3 and TRBJ2-7; D possibly corresponds to TRBD2 (5 bases). TRBV5-3 is an open reading frame, and its role is uncertain. V was clipped by 10 bases and J by 3 bases, with 14 bases between them. There are 12 residues in the CDR3. CDR3 residues: CARSDLFYEQYF. The CDR3, as DNA: TGTGCCCGTTCGGACTTATTCTACGAGCAGTACTTC.

In nucleotides, the CDR3 is TGTGCCAGCAGCCAAGAAGAAGGCTACAATTCACCCCTCCACTTT. This gives the protein CASSQEEGYNSPLHF. The chain carries TRBV4-2 and TRBJ1-6; unclear D gene. V dropped 0 bases and J dropped 7 bases, with 10 bases sitting between them. Germline values: CDR1 LGHNA, CDR2 YNFKEQ. The CDR3 runs to 15 residues.

The DNA of the CDR3 is TGTGCCAGCAGCCCCGGACAGTTCTCCTACGAGCAGTACTTC. It is translated as CASSPGQFSYEQYF. The J gene is TRBJ2-7, the V gene TRBV11-2, with D possibly being TRBD1 (6 bases). CDR1 is SGHAT and CDR2 is FQNNGV in the germline V gene. Trimming stripped 5 bases from V and 0 bases from J, with 11 bases between. This CDR3 spans 14 amino acids.

The V and J genes are TRBV2 and TRBJ1-5; D is perhaps TRBD1 (6 bases). Germline assignment: CDR1 SNHLY and CDR2 FYNNEI. The CDR3 runs 15 residues. Deletions cut 2 bases from V and 4 bases from J, with 12 bases between. The CDR3, as DNA: TGTGCCAGCAGTGAAAACAGGGCGAGTAATCAGCCCCAGCATTTT. Translating gives CASSENRASNQPQHF.

The chain couples TRBV15 to TRBJ1-2; no firm D call. Trimming stripped 1 base from V and 4 bases from J, with 13 bases between. Germline CDR1 and CDR2: LNHNV and YYDKDF (reference sequence). The CDR3 is made up of 15 amino acids. The CDR3, as DNA: TGTGCCACCAGCAGAGGCCATGCTCCGGTCTATGGCTACACCTTC. Residues: CATSRGHAPVYGYTF.

This clone is categorized as medium-sized. In DNA, the CDR3 is TGTGCCAGCAGCCCCCCAGGGGTAGCTACGCAGTATTTT. Amino acid sequence: CASSPPGVATQYF. V is TRBV7-3 and J is TRBJ2-3; perhaps TRBD1 as D (6 bases). Trimming stripped 5 bases from V and 8 bases from J, with 14 bases between. The germline V gene has CDR1 SGHTA and CDR2 FQGTGA. CDR3 size: 13 residues.

This clone was picked up one time. The chain uses TRBV7-2 and TRBJ1-1; possible D gene TRBD1, 5 bases. The CDR3 contains 13 residues. Trimming cost V 2 bases and J 1 base, with 5 bases left between them. Germline V gene lookup returns CDR1 SGHTA and CDR2 FQGNSA. Written as DNA, the CDR3 is TGTGCCAGCAGCTTACAGGGGAACACTGAAGCTTTCTTT. Amino acid sequence: CASSLQGNTEAFF.

The rearrangement joins TRBV29-1 to TRBJ1-1; no clear D. The germline V and J ends were trimmed by 2 bases and 0 bases, with 7 bases remaining between them. Germline V lookup: CDR1 SQVTM, CDR2 ANQGSEA. The length of the CDR3 is 13 residues. CDR3 nucleotides: TGCAGCGTTGAAAGGGTGATGAACACTGAAGCTTTCTTT. Protein product: CSVERVMNTEAFF.

This rearrangement joins TRBV29-1 to TRBJ1-1; tentatively, D is TRBD1 (5 bases). CDR3 length: 18 residues. V lost 2 bases and J 0 bases, leaving 22 bases between the germline ends. Germline assignment: CDR1 SQVTM and CDR2 ANQGSEA. CDR3 residues: CSVERQQTMGIMNTEAFF. For the CDR3, the DNA is TGCAGCGTTGAACGACAGCAAACCATGGGAATCATGAACACTGAAGCTTTCTTT.